This T cell receptor (beta chain) was obtained from a study of T cells after posttransplantation cyclophosphamide. Germline V gene sequence: CDR1 SGHRS, CDR2 YFSETQ. Trimming shortened V by 6 bases and J by 1 base, and 13 bases separated the two germline ends. The CDR3 sequence is 14 residues long. This clone was seen repeatedly, ten times or more. TCRdb's copy holds only in-frame clones and misses some; the assay was immunoSEQ multiplex PCR. The sample lists roughly 26,000 clones, none appearing once, the ten largest making up approximately 1.5%. The chain joins TRBV5-1 to TRBJ1-1; a weak D match, TRBD1 (6 bases). The clonotype comes from a man aged 50-59 years in good health, CMV-negative, and a related stem cell transplant donor. The sequencing sample was made of PBMCs. CDR3 in DNA: TGCGCCAGCAAAGCTCAGACAGGGAACACTGAAGCTTTCTTT. Protein: CASKAQTGNTEAFF.